This T cell receptor (beta chain) is drawn from a study of blood T cell repertoires in COVID-19. As for the study in general: Whether acute or convalescent, the COVID-19 samples came from the United States, Italy and Spain. PBMCs, B-cell-depleted T cells, or T cells were the source of the cDNA or gDNA that made up the material.

In this sample, this clone turned up once. In the original analysis: The authors estimated nucleated cell counts from reference gene primer amplification. Sequencing was performed with immunoSEQ multiplex PCR; in TCRdb, only in-frame clones are kept and a portion is missing. Clonal size and the V and J genes are those of that table, whereas D and trimming came from the DNA. The table has over 25,000 clones, over 75% seen once. Germline CDR1 and CDR2: MNHEY and SVGAGI. The germline V and J ends were trimmed by 4 bases and 3 bases, with 12 bases remaining between them. CDR3 length: 14 residues. Sequenced material: peripheral blood. The chain is built from TRBV6-5 and TRBJ2-5, with D possibly TRBD2 on 7 matching bases. This receptor was taken from a man of 80 years or more with active COVID-19. As DNA, the CDR3 is TGTGCCAGCAGTTCCGAGGGGGGGGAAGAGACCCAGTACTTC. Encoded protein: CASSSEGGEETQYF.